This T cell receptor (beta chain) was documented in a study of T cell repertoires in cytomegalovirus infection. Background on the study: Public TCR beta signatures indicated both CMV infection and matching HLA type.

This clonotype showed up just a few times. What it recognizes is unknown. CDR1 is SGHAT, CDR2 FQNNGV, per germline. The V end was cut by 7 bases, the J end by 10 bases, with 21 bases between. This CDR3 has 14 residues. TCRdb ran MiXCR on the reads and lists one entry per CDR3 protein. The table shows about 330,000 distinct CDR3 sequences, with around a tenth occurring only once. Points from the study as a whole: Ex vivo responses were dominated by HLA-C-restricted CMV-specific TCR beta clonotypes. Summed public TCR beta family frequency identified CMV carriers bearing the relevant HLA.

The sequenced sample consisted of PBMCs. The V and J genes are TRBV11-2 and TRBJ2-3; either TRBD1 or TRBD2 may fit D (7 bases each). The clonotype was recovered from a human donor in good health (CMV status not recorded). Some clones in this sample may be carry-over from other donors' samples. This CDR3 is CASTSGGGTGAQYF. In nucleotides, the CDR3 is TGTGCCAGCACCTCGGGGGGAGGCACAGGGGCGCAGTATTTT.